The 30 T cell receptor beta chains presented below share a single source sample, sequenced in a study of CD8 T cells in Susac syndrome. With random hexamers, 0.5 to 1 ug RNA was reverse transcribed. TCRdb called the immunoSEQ multiplex PCR reads again in MiXCR, with one record for every CDR3 protein. The sample lists 65,000 to 80,000 distinct CDR3 sequences; around nine tenths were seen once. Material: CD8+ T cells from PBMCs. The receptors were sampled from a human donor with multiple sclerosis.

This clonotype was observed once. V gene TRBV9 combines with J gene TRBJ1-1, with TRBD1 matching over 9 bases. CDR1 SGDLS and CDR2 YYNGEE come from the germline V gene. The CDR3 covers 14 residues. The V segment lost 5 bases and the J segment 7 bases; nucleotides outside the gene matches: 9. The CDR3 DNA follows: TGTGCCAGCAGTTATACCGGGACAGGGTATGAAGCTTTCTTT. It translates to CASSYTGTGYEAFF.

The V and J genes are TRBV19 and TRBJ2-6; D might be TRBD2 (6 bases). Trimming removed 3 bases from V and 2 bases from J, with 8 bases in between. Germline loops: CDR1 LNHDA, CDR2 SQIVND (reference sequence). The CDR3 totals 15 residues. Here the CDR3 DNA reads TGTGCCAGTAGTATCCGGGAGACTGGGGCCAACGTCCTGACTTTC. Amino acid sequence: CASSIRETGANVLTF.

This chain links TRBV13 with TRBJ1-2; TRBD1 aligns across 7 bases. This CDR3 comprises 18 residues. Trimming cost V 0 bases and J 5 bases; bases outside gene matches: 15. Germline CDR1 and CDR2: PRHDT and FYEKMQ (reference sequence). In DNA form, the CDR3 reads TGTGCCAGCAGCTTAGGCCCATCGACAGGGCCCTTGGGGTATGGCTACACCTTC. Amino acids: CASSLGPSTGPLGYGYTF.

This chain connects TRBV30 to TRBJ1-5; weak D call: TRBD1 (5 bases). The CDR3 has 13 residues. CDR1 and CDR2 from the germline V gene are GTSNPN and SVGIG (reference sequence). The V end lost 2 bases, the J end lost 6 bases, and 11 bases lay between the germline ends. The CDR3 DNA sequence: TGTGCCTGGAGTAGGTCAGGGACTCAGCCCCAGCATTTT. This encodes CAWSRSGTQPQHF.

V is TRBV24-1 and J is TRBJ2-1, with 11 nucleotides matching TRBD1. CDR3 length: 14 residues. CDR1 is KGHDR, CDR2 SFDVKD, per germline. The V gene end was trimmed by 4 bases and the J gene end by 6 bases; junction bases not matched to a gene: 1. The CDR3 sequence is CATSDGTGGNEQFF. The CDR3 DNA reads TGTGCCACCAGTGACGGGACAGGGGGCAATGAGCAGTTCTTC.

V usage is TRBV2 and J usage is TRBJ1-5; 7 bases fit TRBD1. J was trimmed by 4 bases and V by 7 bases; bases with no gene match: 7. There are 14 residues in the CDR3. Per germline, CDR1 SNHLY and CDR2 FYNNEI. Here the CDR3 reads CASTLLQGNQPQHF. CDR3 coding DNA: TGTGCCAGCACTTTACTACAGGGGAATCAGCCCCAGCATTTT.

This chain uses TRBV2 with TRBJ1-4; D perhaps matches TRBD1 (5 bases). Trimming cost V 2 bases and J 0 bases, with 13 bases left between them. The CDR3 is 17 amino acids. Germline V gene sequence: CDR1 SNHLY, CDR2 FYNNEI. CDR3 sequence: CASSEWEGSATNEKLFF. The CDR3 coding sequence is TGTGCCAGCAGTGAATGGGAGGGGTCGGCAACTAATGAAAAACTGTTTTTT.

This chain joins TRBV27 and TRBJ2-2; no clear D. This CDR3 is 13 amino acids long. The germline V gene has CDR1 MNHEY and CDR2 SMNVEV (reference sequence). Trimming cost V 1 base and J 6 bases, with 6 bases left between them. As DNA, the CDR3 is TGTGCCAGCAGTTTATTTCTGGCCGGGGAGCTGTTTTTT. Encoded protein: CASSLFLAGELFF.

This clonotype is a singleton in its sample. The junction shows a germline mismatch at one end, possibly a read error. The gene calls are TRBV4-1 and TRBJ2-7; TRBD1 is a possible D gene (5 bases). The CDR3 runs 13 residues. CDR1 and CDR2 from the germline V gene are MGHRA and YSYEKL. CDR3 in DNA: TGCGTCAGCAGCCAGGGCGATTCCTACGAGCAGTACTTC. It is translated as CVSSQGDSYEQYF.

J is TRBJ2-5 and V is TRBV7-8; D could derive from TRBD1 or TRBD2 (6 bases each). The CDR3 contains 14 residues. The germline CDR1 and CDR2 sequences are SGHVS and FQNEAQ. V was pared by 5 bases and J by 4 bases, with 14 bases between. CDR3: CASSPPTGAETQYF. CDR3 coding DNA: TGTGCCAGCAGCCCCCCGACGGGGGCAGAGACCCAGTACTTC.

Here the CDR3 DNA reads TGTGCCAGCAGTTCGACGACCGGGTTGCTAGAAAAGGGGGAGCAGTACTTC. It codes for CASSSTTGLLEKGEQYF. This chain connects TRBV27 to TRBJ2-7; tentative D call: TRBD1 (5 bases). The CDR3 covers 17 residues. Trimming stripped 4 bases from V and 7 bases from J, with 26 bases between. Germline V lookup: CDR1 MNHEY, CDR2 SMNVEV (reference sequence).

The count of this clonotype is one. The chain is built from TRBV7-9 and TRBJ1-6; D perhaps matches TRBD1 (6 bases). Germline V lookup: CDR1 SEHNR, CDR2 FQNEAQ (reference sequence). The CDR3 sequence is 12 residues long. V was shortened by 7 bases and J by 13 bases, with 14 bases between the two germline ends. The CDR3: CASNSEGVPLHF. The CDR3 DNA is TGTGCCAGCAATTCGGAGGGGGTCCCCCTCCACTTT.

V is TRBV7-2 and J is TRBJ2-3; 12 bases align to TRBD2. J gave up 6 bases and V 5 bases, and 6 bases lay outside the gene matches. The length of the CDR3 is 15 residues. Per the germline V gene, CDR1 is SGHTA and CDR2 is FQGNSA. The CDR3 coding sequence is TGTGCCAGCAGCCAGACTAGCGGGAGTCGTGATACGCAGTATTTT. This translates into CASSQTSGSRDTQYF.

The chain links TRBV12-3 or TRBV12-4 to TRBJ2-7, with D possibly TRBD2 on 6 matching bases. Trimming pared 5 bases from V and 2 bases from J, leaving 19 bases between. This CDR3 contains 16 residues. The DNA of the CDR3 is TGTGCCAGCAGTCCTGTGCCTGGCGGGGAGACCTACGAGCAGTACTTC. Its protein is CASSPVPGGETYEQYF.

V and J are TRBV27 and TRBJ1-6, with D unclear. The CDR3 totals 15 residues. Germline V CDR1 and CDR2: MNHEY, SMNVEV (reference sequence). The V and J ends lost 2 bases and 10 bases respectively, with 15 bases between them. The CDR3 loop is CASSLITFRNSPLHF. The DNA for the CDR3 is TGTGCCAGCAGTTTAATTACCTTCCGAAACTCACCCCTCCACTTT.

This clonotype appeared a single time. The chain employs TRBV9 and TRBJ2-1; 12 bases are a match to TRBD1. J gave up 7 bases and V 4 bases, and 15 bases lay outside the gene matches. The germline V gene has CDR1 SGDLS and CDR2 YYNGEE. The CDR3 spans 18 residues. This chain's CDR3 is CASSPQGTGGLSANEQFF. DNA for the CDR3: TGTGCCAGCAGCCCTCAAGGGACAGGGGGCTTAAGCGCGAATGAGCAGTTCTTC.

J is TRBJ2-2 and V is TRBV19; unclear D gene. The V gene's germline CDR1 is LNHDA and CDR2 SQIVND (reference sequence). Trimming took 5 bases from V and 6 from J, leaving 13 bases between them. The CDR3 runs to 14 residues. In DNA, the CDR3 is TGTGCCAGTAGTGGGCAAAATGACGCCGGGGAGCTGTTTTTT. Protein: CASSGQNDAGELFF.

The chain couples TRBV3-1 to TRBJ2-7; 14 nucleotides line up with TRBD2. This CDR3 spans 15 amino acids. V shed 4 bases, J shed 7 bases, and the junction held 6 bases outside the gene matches. Per the germline V gene, CDR1 is LGHDT and CDR2 is YNNKEL (reference sequence). The chain's CDR3 is CASSPSGLAGDEQYF. For the CDR3, the DNA is TGTGCCAGCAGCCCCTCGGGACTAGCGGGAGATGAGCAGTACTTC.

The CDR3 loop reads CASSHPVGPESTDTQYF. CDR3 nucleotides: TGTGCCAGCAGCCACCCGGTGGGCCCGGAGAGCACAGATACGCAGTATTTT. The V gene is TRBV2, the J gene TRBJ2-3; D is undetermined. Trimming stripped 6 bases from V and 0 bases from J, with 19 bases between. The CDR3 has 17 amino acids. Germline-derived CDR1 and CDR2 are SNHLY and FYNNEI.

The chain has TRBV7-3 and TRBJ2-7, with 9 bases aligning to TRBD1. CDR1 and CDR2 (germline): SGHTA, FQGTGA. After removal of 5 bases from V and 5 bases from J, the junction contained 10 bases not matched to a gene. The CDR3 is 15 amino acids. The CDR3, as DNA: TGTGCCAGCAGCCCGGGCCCACAGGGGGCGGACGAGCAGTACTTC. Translating gives CASSPGPQGADEQYF.

The V and J genes are TRBV27 and TRBJ2-7; 10 bases map to TRBD2. J gave up 5 bases and V 3 bases, and 10 bases lay outside the gene matches. The CDR3 loop spans 16 amino acids. From germline, CDR1 is MNHEY and CDR2 SMNVEV (reference sequence). The CDR3 here is CASSFAAGGLLDEQYF. The CDR3 DNA is TGTGCCAGCAGTTTCGCAGCGGGAGGGCTTCTAGACGAGCAGTACTTC.

This clonotype showed up just once. The CDR3 is CASSTGGAGGPSWHEQYF. CDR3 DNA sequence: TGTGCCAGTAGTACAGGTGGAGCGGGAGGGCCCTCGTGGCACGAGCAGTACTTC. This rearrangement joins TRBV19 to TRBJ2-7; 10 nucleotides align to TRBD2. The CDR3 has 18 amino acids. The germline CDR1 and CDR2 sequences are LNHDA and SQIVND (reference sequence). J was trimmed by 5 bases and V by 4 bases; bases with no gene match: 17.

The chain has TRBV28 and TRBJ2-2; 10 bases are shared with TRBD2. CDR3 length: 17 amino acids. Germline V lookup: CDR1 MDHEN, CDR2 SYDVKM. V lost 6 bases, J lost 4 bases, and 11 bases stayed unmatched. The CDR3 reads CASRRSPGLAVTGELFF. The CDR3 nucleotides are TGTGCCAGCAGAAGGTCCCCTGGACTAGCGGTCACCGGGGAGCTGTTTTTT.

The rearrangement joins TRBV3-1 to TRBJ2-2; 11 bases map to TRBD2. CDR3 length equals 18 residues. Germline V gene sequence: CDR1 LGHDT, CDR2 YNNKEL (reference sequence). V was pared by 3 bases and J by 3 bases, with 9 bases of the junction left unmatched. Written as DNA, the CDR3 is TGTGCCAGCAGCCACTTAGCGGGGGGGCCCCAGGACACCGGGGAGCTGTTTTTT. It codes for CASSHLAGGPQDTGELFF.

This clonotype was counted a few times. The chain couples TRBV29-1 to TRBJ2-1; D might be TRBD2 (6 bases). CDR3 length: 13 amino acids. Trimming took 2 bases from V and 11 from J, leaving 16 bases between them. From germline, CDR1 is SQVTM and CDR2 ANQGSEA. CDR3 sequence: CSVELRETTQQFF. CDR3 DNA sequence: TGCAGCGTTGAACTTCGGGAGACAACGCAGCAGTTCTTC.

This chain uses TRBV28 with TRBJ1-6, with TRBD1 matching 7 bases. The length of the CDR3 is 15 residues. Germline CDR1 is MDHEN and CDR2 is SYDVKM. Trimming cost V 5 bases and J 7 bases; bases outside gene matches: 8. The chain's CDR3 is CASSPWGQRNSPLHF. The CDR3 DNA sequence: TGTGCCAGCAGTCCATGGGGACAGCGAAATTCACCCCTCCACTTT.

This clonotype came up a few times. V usage is TRBV19 and J usage is TRBJ2-7; TRBD1 matches 8 bases. The CDR3 extends over 14 amino acids. Germline CDR1 reads LNHDA; CDR2 reads SQIVND (reference sequence). Losses at the gene ends were 8 bases for V and 7 bases for J; bases not matched to a gene: 13. The CDR3 DNA is TGTGCCAGTGCTCCCGGGACAGGTTTTCGTGAGCAGTACTTC. Translation gives CASAPGTGFREQYF.

V and J are TRBV10-1 and TRBJ2-7; D not certain. The CDR3 is 13 residues long. Germline values: CDR1 WNHNN, CDR2 SYGVQD (reference sequence). Trimming pared 0 bases from V and 7 bases from J, leaving 10 bases between. The CDR3 region has the DNA TGCGCCAGCAGTGAGTCGACTCGAGCGGAGCAGTACTTC. Protein sequence: CASSESTRAEQYF.

The chain couples TRBV12-5 to TRBJ2-7; D unclear. The length of the CDR3 is 12 residues. V lost 8 bases to trimming and J lost 4 bases, with 12 bases between them. Germline CDR1 and CDR2: LGHNT and FRNRAP. CDR3 coding DNA: TGTGCTAGTTCAATGGGTATATACGAGCAGTACTTC. Protein: CASSMGIYEQYF.

The chain joins TRBV2 to TRBJ2-2; the match to TRBD1 covers 11 bases. CDR1 and CDR2 from the germline V gene are SNHLY and FYNNEI. The CDR3 is 13 residues long. Germline trimming cut 9 bases from V and 6 bases from J; bases unmatched to any gene: 3. CDR3 sequence reads: CASLGQGAGELFF. CDR3 coding DNA: TGTGCCAGTTTGGGACAGGGGGCCGGGGAGCTGTTTTTT.